Listed below are T cell receptor beta chains from one sample, sequenced in a study of T cell responses to AZD1222 COVID-19 vaccine. Clones were sequenced by immunoSEQ multiplex PCR, and TCRdb holds only the in-frame ones, with some missing. The sample has 180,000 or so clones, around nine tenths seen once. The sequenced sample was peripheral blood, obtained on day 0 of AZD1222 vaccination. All receptors derive from an adult in good health. CDR3s include the opening cysteine and the closing phenylalanine or tryptophan. A D gene is named only where the DNA matches it firmly. Size values are once, few and many counts, or a class for expanded clones, and some rows have none.

cdr3_nt	cdr3_aa	v_call	j_call	d_call	clone_size
TGTGCCACTGCGCGTGAGGCGGGAAGCTACTCCTACGAGCAGTACTTC	CATAREAGSYSYEQYF	TRBV27	TRBJ2-7	-	-
TGCGCCAGCGCGGTGGGTACAACTAATGAAAAACTGTTTTTT	CASAVGTTNEKLFF	TRBV5-1	TRBJ1-4	-	-
TGTGCCTGGGCCCAACAGGGGAGAACTGAAGCTTTCTTT	CAWAQQGRTEAFF	TRBV30	TRBJ1-1	TRBD1	-
TGTGCCAGCAGAGGCAGGGTCGACACTGAAGCTTTCTTT	CASRGRVDTEAFF	TRBV6-5	TRBJ1-1	-	-
TGTGCCAGTGGGCCCACCTTCTCTGGGGCCAACGTCCTGACTTTC	CASGPTFSGANVLTF	TRBV19	TRBJ2-6	-	once
TGTGCCAGCAGCTTAGTCGGGCTAGGGGACGAGCAGTTCTTC	CASSLVGLGDEQFF	TRBV7-9	TRBJ2-1	-	-
TGTGCCAGCAGTGACCCCCAGGTCTACACTCCGGATACGCAGTATTTT	CASSDPQVYTPDTQYF	TRBV6-1	TRBJ2-3	-	-
TGTGCTAGTGGTCTTCGGACAGGGGGCGAAACCATGGAAGCTTTCTTT	CASGLRTGGETMEAFF	TRBV12-5	TRBJ1-1	TRBD1	-
TGTGCCAGCAGTGAAGCGCTTCGGGACGCTGAAGCTTTCTTT	CASSEALRDAEAFF	TRBV2	TRBJ1-1	-	-
TGTGCCAGCAGTTACGCCGCAGAGGGGAACACTGAAGCTTTCTTT	CASSYAAEGNTEAFF	TRBV6-5	TRBJ1-1	-	-
TGTGCCAGCAGCTCAGGGCGGGACCAGACCTACGAGCAGTACTTC	CASSSGRDQTYEQYF	TRBV5-4	TRBJ2-7	-	-
TGTGCCTGGAGACCGACGAACATGAACACTGAAGCTTTCTTT	CAWRPTNMNTEAFF	TRBV30	TRBJ1-1	-	-
TGTGCCAGCAGCAACCGGGACAGCCCCTCGAACACTGAAGCTTTCTTT	CASSNRDSPSNTEAFF	TRBV21-1	TRBJ1-1	-	-
TGTGCCAGTAGTAGTGGGGGGGGTTGGTCCTACAATGAGCAGTTCTTC	CASSSGGGWSYNEQFF	TRBV19	TRBJ2-1	TRBD2	-
TGCGCCAGCAGCTTGGCGGGGACCTCTGAAGCTTTCTTT	CASSLAGTSEAFF	TRBV5-1	TRBJ1-1	-	-
TGTGCCTGGAGTCCAGGGGGGAACATTCAGTACTTC	CAWSPGGNIQYF	TRBV30	TRBJ2-4	-	-
TGTGCCAGCAGCCCCCTAGCCCAGGGACTAGCGGCACCCAGCTCCTACGAGCAGTACTTC	CASSPLAQGLAAPSSYEQYF	TRBV7-8	TRBJ2-7	TRBD2	-
TGTGCCAGCAGTGGGAACTTGGGCTCCTACAATGAGCAGTTCTTC	CASSGNLGSYNEQFF	TRBV25-1	TRBJ2-1	-	-
TGTGCCTGGAGTGGGGTCGGCAGGGCCACCTACGAGCAGTACTTC	CAWSGVGRATYEQYF	TRBV30	TRBJ2-7	-	-
TGTGCCAGTAGTATAGGGGGACTAGCGGCAAACAATGAGCAGTTCTTC	CASSIGGLAANNEQFF	TRBV19	TRBJ2-1	TRBD2	once
TGTGCCAGCAGCCAAGGACAGGGGGAGACCTACGAGCAGTACTTC	CASSQGQGETYEQYF	TRBV4-2	TRBJ2-7	TRBD1	-
TGTGCCAGCAGTTACTTGCCCGGGGGAGCCTCCTACGAGCAGTACTTC	CASSYLPGGASYEQYF	TRBV6-5	TRBJ2-7	-	-
TGTGCCAGCACCCCCCCAGCGGTCCGGGAGACCCAGTACTTC	CASTPPAVRETQYF	TRBV28	TRBJ2-5	-	once
TGCGCCAGCAGCTTCGGGGGCAGCACAGATACGCAGTATTTT	CASSFGGSTDTQYF	TRBV5-1	TRBJ2-3	-	-
TGTGCCAGCAGCTGGGGGGAGGACTTAATGAACACTGAAGCTTTCTTT	CASSWGEDLMNTEAFF	TRBV5-6	TRBJ1-1	-	-
TGTGCCAGCAGTGAATCAAGGACTAGCGGGCTCTGGCAGTTCTTC	CASSESRTSGLWQFF	TRBV25-1	TRBJ2-1	TRBD2	-
TGCGCCAGCAGCTTACAGGGGGCTGAGGGCTACACCTTC	CASSLQGAEGYTF	TRBV5-1	TRBJ1-2	TRBD1	-
TGTGCCATCAGTGGCACAGGGACTGAAGCTTTCTTT	CAISGTGTEAFF	TRBV10-3	TRBJ1-1	-	-
TGCGCCAGCAAGAAGGACAGGTCGAACACTGAAGCTTTCTTT	CASKKDRSNTEAFF	TRBV5-1	TRBJ1-1	TRBD1	-